This T cell receptor (beta chain) was captured in a study of a mutant IDH1 vaccine in newly diagnosed glioma. About the research overall: Mean patient age was around 40 years; approximately 60% were male and around 38% female. Most patients had radiochemotherapy with temozolomide before enrollment; others had one alone.

Sequenced by immunoSEQ multiplex PCR; TCRdb stores in-frame clones only, minus some. The sample holds roughly 51,000 clones, 86% seen once. V shed 7 bases and J shed 3 bases, with 15 bases lying between them. Per the germline V gene, CDR1 is MDHEN and CDR2 is SYDVKM. The CDR3 covers 14 residues. Sample time point: baseline, week 1 (first vaccination visit). As to treatment: pre-vaccination baseline after standard-of-care therapy. Each astrocytoma in the donors was new, WHO grade 3 or 4, IDH1-mutant and ATRX-lost. The starting material was PBMCs, obtained from a glioma patient treated with radiotherapy, temozolomide or both. The clonotype was recovered from a man aged 40-49 years with glioma. The chain employs TRBV28 and TRBJ1-2, with a possible D match to TRBD1 (6 bases). The CDR3 sequence: CASKLERQDYGYTF. The CDR3 DNA reads TGTGCCAGCAAATTGGAACGACAGGACTATGGCTACACCTTC.